This TCR beta chain was observed in a study of CD8+ T cells in alopecia areata (dated by TCRdb to 2017 to 2018). Regarding the research as a whole: Treated patients were enrolled in an open-label pilot trial of oral tofacitinib at 5 to 10 mg twice daily for moderate-to-severe alopecia areata. RNA was obtained with the PAXgene miRNA kit for fixed scalp, the miRNeasy kit for PBMCs, and the RNeasy kit for mouse skin. Clonality in the scalp was compared among normal scalp (n=4), patchy alopecia areata scalp (n=8), and alopecia totalis/universalis scalp (n=8). Biopsies were taken from tofacitinib-treated patients at baseline and at 4 and 24 weeks of treatment, and a later scalp biopsy was taken in several of the tofacitinib-treated patients. On the human side, TCRbeta sequencing was run on scalp tissue and on sorted CD4+ and CD8+ peripheral blood T cells from healthy controls and from alopecia areata patients with either patchy or totalis/universalis disease. Tofacitinib was administered for 6 to 18 months, and 6 months of follow-up off drug were then conducted to assess delayed response and recurrence. immunoSEQ multiplex PCR using 35 Vbeta forward primers and 13 Jbeta reverse primers was used to amplify TCRbeta CDR3 regions. High-throughput TCRbeta sequencing was used to examine T cell clonal expansion in alopecia areata in both the C3H/HeJ mouse model and human patients.

Receptor amplification or capture employed the immunoSEQ multiplex PCR assay. To provide template for TCR sequencing, every sample had RNA extracted and reverse transcribed into cDNA. First-strand cDNA was synthesized with SuperScript III using a 2:1 mix of oligo-dT and random hexamers. Amplification bias was assessed with a synthetic immune receptor repertoire, and residual bias was removed computationally. Concerning the study's data processing: Raw reads were preprocessed for error removal, and CDR3 was defined according to IMGT conventions as running from the conserved cysteine to phenylalanine. To get clonality, Shannon entropy was normalized by log2 of the number of productive unique TCRs and the result was subtracted from 1. Whether scalp clones were CD4 or CD8 was inferred by matching scalp TCRbeta sequences against CD4 and CD8 repertoires sorted from blood. TCRdb limited this immuneACCESS table to in-frame rearrangements with V and J called. A share of clones is missing; checked studies link under half to unresolved V genes, and the rest is unexplained. D and trimming were read from the DNA, whereas the V and J calls and clone size are those reported in that table. The sample table contains some 200,000 clones; only one count was recorded for 59% of them. Clones ranked in the top ten supply about 15% of the sample.

Comment on this clone: No antigen is known for it. An end of the junction differs from the germline gene, which may be a read error.

What the research found in general, with its limitations: Compared with normal scalp, lesional scalp, particularly in alopecia totalis/universalis, had higher clonality and more expanded CD8+ clones, which suggests antigenic drive. Resident alphabeta T cells in normal human skin are also sequenced, complicating scalp TCR repertoire analysis, unlike mouse skin dominated by gammadelta T cells. TCR sequences shared between patients were less clear than in mice, possibly partly because of HLA diversity in the patient population.

Interpreted using the paper, the time point label stands for: baseline before oral tofacitinib. From alopecia areata patients, peripheral blood was collected along with lesional scalp punch biopsies. PBMCs were isolated by density centrifugation and stained for CD3, CD4 and CD8, and CD4+ and CD8+ T cells were sorted on a FACSAria. In the germline V gene (reference sequence), CDR1 corresponds to SGHAT and CDR2 to FQDESV. Counted from cysteine to phenylalanine, this CDR3 has 12 amino acids. Only the CDR3 portion is preserved as DNA: 36 bases, with reading frame beginning at the first base. The clonotype was recovered from a human donor with alopecia areata. This sample comprised CD4+ T cells sorted from blood, obtained at week 0. The rearranged chain carries TRBV11-1 and TRBJ2-2, with the D segment identity uncertain. The CDR3 in this case is CASRLNTGELFF. The sequenced DNA is TGTGCCAGCCGCTTGAACACCGGGGAGCTGTTTTTT.